Below, 6 T cell receptor beta chains from the same sample are listed, as sequenced in a study of blood T cell repertoires in COVID-19 (TCRdb year 2020). The library was prepared using the immunoSEQ multiplex PCR assay. This is the immuneACCESS table as TCRdb keeps it, with only in-frame sequences that have V and J called. A part of the clones is gone; compared with another copy, unresolved V genes explain less than half, and the rest is unexplained. This sample lists a few hundred thousand clones; 84% were detected once. 15% to 17% of the sample lies in the top ten. Material: peripheral blood. Receptors originate from a person aged 70 to 85 with COVID-19, enrolled during active disease.

This sequence joins TRBV7-9 and TRBJ1-1; no reliable D call. The CDR3 loop spans 14 amino acids. V was trimmed by 7 bases and J by 4 bases, leaving 16 bases between them. CDR1 SEHNR and CDR2 FQNEAQ come from the germline V gene (reference sequence). Here the CDR3 reads CASISAGSFTEAFF. The DNA for the CDR3 is TGTGCCAGCATTTCTGCCGGGTCCTTCACTGAAGCTTTCTTT.

The rearrangement links TRBV29-1 to TRBJ2-4; weak D call: TRBD2 (5 bases). This CDR3 has 13 amino acids. The V end was cut by 6 bases, the J end by 7 bases, with 16 bases between. In germline, CDR1 is SQVTM, CDR2 ANQGSEA. The CDR3 nucleotides are TGCAGCGTCTCTCAAGGGAGTTTGAACATTCAGTACTTC. This codes for CSVSQGSLNIQYF.

This sequence joins TRBV5-1 and TRBJ1-1, with 7 bases matching TRBD1. CDR1 and CDR2 from the germline V gene are SGHRS and YFSETQ. V lost 0 bases to trimming and J lost 4 bases; unmatched junction nucleotides: 6. This CDR3 spans 15 amino acids. In nucleotides, the CDR3 is TGCGCCAGCAGCTTGGCCGACAGGGTAGTCACTGAAGCTTTCTTT. Protein: CASSLADRVVTEAFF.

This rearrangement joins TRBV4-2 to TRBJ1-1; tentative D call: TRBD1 (6 bases). Germline values: CDR1 LGHNA, CDR2 YNFKEQ. The germline V and J ends were trimmed by 0 bases and 4 bases, with 9 bases remaining between them. The CDR3 has 14 residues. The CDR3 DNA sequence: TGTGCCAGCAGCCAAGATGCAGGGGTCACTGAAGCTTTCTTT. Its protein is CASSQDAGVTEAFF.

CDR3 loop: CASSLFGTGGRGNQPQHF. The CDR3 coding sequence is TGTGCCAGCAGCTTGTTTGGGACAGGGGGTCGGGGCAATCAGCCCCAGCATTTT. The rearrangement joins TRBV5-6 to TRBJ1-5, with 11 bases matching TRBD1. Unmatched junction bases numbered 8, after V lost 1 base and J lost 2 bases. The CDR3 runs to 18 residues. CDR1 and CDR2 (germline): SGHDT, YYEEEE.

J is TRBJ2-4 and V is TRBV2, with TRBD1 as a possible D gene (6 bases). Trimming pared 8 bases from V and 1 base from J, leaving 15 bases between. Germline CDR1 is SNHLY and CDR2 is FYNNEI. The CDR3 totals 15 residues. CDR3 DNA: TGTGCCAGCTATAGGTCAGGGGAGGCCAAAAACATTCAGTACTTC. It specifies CASYRSGEAKNIQYF.